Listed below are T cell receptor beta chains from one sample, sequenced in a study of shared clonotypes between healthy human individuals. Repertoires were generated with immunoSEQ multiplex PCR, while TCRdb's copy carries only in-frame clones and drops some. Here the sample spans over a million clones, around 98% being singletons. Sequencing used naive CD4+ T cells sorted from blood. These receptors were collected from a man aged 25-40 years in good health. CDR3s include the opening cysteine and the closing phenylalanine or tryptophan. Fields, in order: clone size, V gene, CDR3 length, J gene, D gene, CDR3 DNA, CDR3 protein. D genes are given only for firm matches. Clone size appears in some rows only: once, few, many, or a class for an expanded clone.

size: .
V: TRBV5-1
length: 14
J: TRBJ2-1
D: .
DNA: TGCGCCAGCAGCTTGCAACCCCCCCGATATGAGCAGTTCTTC
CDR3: CASSLQPPRYEQFF

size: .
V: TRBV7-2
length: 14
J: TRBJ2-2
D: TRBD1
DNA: TGTGCCAGCAGCTTGACACAGGGGTTCGGGGAGCTGTTTTTT
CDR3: CASSLTQGFGELFF

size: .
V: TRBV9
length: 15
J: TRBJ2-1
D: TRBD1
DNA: TGTGCCAGCAGCGTCAACCCGGGACAGGGTTTTGAGCAGTTCTTC
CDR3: CASSVNPGQGFEQFF

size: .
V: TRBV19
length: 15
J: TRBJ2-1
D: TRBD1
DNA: TGTGCCAGTAGGACGGCCAGGACAGGGGGCTATGAGCAGTTCTTC
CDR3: CASRTARTGGYEQFF

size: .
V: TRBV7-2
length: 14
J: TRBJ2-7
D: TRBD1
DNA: TGTGCCAGCAGCGAGGGACAGATACCCTACGAGCAGTACTTC
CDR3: CASSEGQIPYEQYF

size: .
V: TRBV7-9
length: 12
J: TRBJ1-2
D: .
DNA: TGTGCCAGCAGCCTATTAGAATATGGCTACACCTTC
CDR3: CASSLLEYGYTF

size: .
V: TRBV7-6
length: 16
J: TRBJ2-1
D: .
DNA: TGTGCCAGCAGCTTAAGTGGAGGGAGAAGTTACAATGAGCAGTTCTTC
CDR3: CASSLSGGRSYNEQFF

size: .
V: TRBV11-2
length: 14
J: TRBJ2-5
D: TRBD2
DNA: TGTGCCAGCAGCTTCGAAGCGGGACAAGAGACCCAGTACTTC
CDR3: CASSFEAGQETQYF

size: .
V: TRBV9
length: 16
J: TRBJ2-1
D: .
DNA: TGTGCCAGCAGCCCCCTTAGGCAGGGCCCTAACAATGAGCAGTTCTTC
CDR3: CASSPLRQGPNNEQFF

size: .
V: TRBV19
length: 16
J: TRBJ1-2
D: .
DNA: TGTGCCAGTAGTAAGAGGGTTGCGGAAGGGGGCTATGGCTACACCTTC
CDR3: CASSKRVAEGGYGYTF

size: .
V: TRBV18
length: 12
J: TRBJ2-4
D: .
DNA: TGTGCCAGCTCAACAAGAAGGGGCATTCAGTACTTC
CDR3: CASSTRRGIQYF

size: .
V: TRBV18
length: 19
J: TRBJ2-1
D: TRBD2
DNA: TGTGCCAGCTCACGCTTACCCGGAGCGGGATCGGGTGATGGGAATGAGCAGTTCTTC
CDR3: CASSRLPGAGSGDGNEQFF

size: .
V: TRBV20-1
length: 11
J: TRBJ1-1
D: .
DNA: TGCAGTGCCCAGGGAGGGACTGAAGCTTTCTTT
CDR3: CSAQGGTEAFF

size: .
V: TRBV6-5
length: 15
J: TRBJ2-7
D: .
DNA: TGTGCCAGCAGTTACTCGGCAGCCCTTTCCTACGAGCAGTACTTC
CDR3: CASSYSAALSYEQYF

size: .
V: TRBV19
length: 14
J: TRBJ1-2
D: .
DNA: TGTGCCAGTAGCCTCATTAGGGCAGGGAACGGCTACACCTTC
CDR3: CASSLIRAGNGYTF

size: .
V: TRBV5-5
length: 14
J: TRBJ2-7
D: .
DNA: TGTGCCAGCAGACTACAGGCTTTCCCCTACGAGCAGTACTTC
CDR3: CASRLQAFPYEQYF

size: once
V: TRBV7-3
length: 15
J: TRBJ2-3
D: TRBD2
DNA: TGTGCCAGCAGCCACGCTAGCGGGAGTATTGATACGCAGTATTTT
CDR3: CASSHASGSIDTQYF

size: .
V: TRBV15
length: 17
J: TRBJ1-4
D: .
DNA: TGTGCCACCAGCAGAATTCAACCAGGGTGGCCAAATGAAAAACTGTTTTTT
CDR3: CATSRIQPGWPNEKLFF

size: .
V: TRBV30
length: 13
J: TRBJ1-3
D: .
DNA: TGTGCCTGGAAGCGTCCCTCTGGAAACACCATATATTTT
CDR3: CAWKRPSGNTIYF

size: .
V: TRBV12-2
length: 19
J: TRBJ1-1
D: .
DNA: TGTGCAAGTCGCCCCCCGTCAACAGGGAGGTGGGGGGTGAACACTGAAGCTTTCTTT
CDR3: CASRPPSTGRWGVNTEAFF

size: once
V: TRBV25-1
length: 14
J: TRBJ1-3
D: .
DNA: TGTGCCAGCAGTGCCTGGAGTTCTGGAAACACCATATATTTT
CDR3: CASSAWSSGNTIYF

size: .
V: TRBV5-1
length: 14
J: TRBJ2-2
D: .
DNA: TGCGCCAGCAGCTTTGGGCAGGGAGCCGGGGAGCTGTTTTTT
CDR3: CASSFGQGAGELFF

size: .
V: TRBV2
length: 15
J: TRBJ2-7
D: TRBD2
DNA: TGTGCCAGCAGCGCCACGGGGGGGATAAGCTACGAGCAGTACTTC
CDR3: CASSATGGISYEQYF

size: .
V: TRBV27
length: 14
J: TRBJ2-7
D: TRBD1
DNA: TGTGCCAGCAGTTCCCTCAGGGGGACCTACGAGCAGTACTTC
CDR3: CASSSLRGTYEQYF

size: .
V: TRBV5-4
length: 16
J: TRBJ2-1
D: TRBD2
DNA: TGTGCCAGCAGCAATAGTCTAGCGGACCGCTACAATGAGCAGTTCTTC
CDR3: CASSNSLADRYNEQFF

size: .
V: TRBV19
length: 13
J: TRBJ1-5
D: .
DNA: TGTGCCAGTACCAGGGAGGGCAATCAGCCCCAGCATTTT
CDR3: CASTREGNQPQHF

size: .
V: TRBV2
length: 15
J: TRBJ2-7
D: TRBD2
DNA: TGTGCCAGCAGTGAATGGGCTAGCGGGAGTCCCGAGCAGTACTTC
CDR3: CASSEWASGSPEQYF

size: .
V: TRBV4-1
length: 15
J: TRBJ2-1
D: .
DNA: TGCGCCAGCAGCCAAGAGTCGGTAGGCTACAATGAGCAGTTCTTC
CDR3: CASSQESVGYNEQFF

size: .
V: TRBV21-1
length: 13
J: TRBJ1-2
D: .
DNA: TGTGCCAGCAGCAAATCGGGGGTTTATGGCTACACCTTC
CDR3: CASSKSGVYGYTF

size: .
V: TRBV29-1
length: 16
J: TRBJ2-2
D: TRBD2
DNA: TGCAGCGTTGAAGGGCCCACTAGCGCGAACACCGGGGAGCTGTTTTTT
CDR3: CSVEGPTSANTGELFF

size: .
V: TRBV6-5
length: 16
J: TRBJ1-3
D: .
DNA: TGTGCCAGCAGTTACTCGGGGACAATCTCTGGAAACACCATATATTTT
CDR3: CASSYSGTISGNTIYF

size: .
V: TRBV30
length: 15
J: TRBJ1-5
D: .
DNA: TGTGCCTGGAGTGTTTCGAGGCAGCAGAATCAGCCCCAGCATTTT
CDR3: CAWSVSRQQNQPQHF

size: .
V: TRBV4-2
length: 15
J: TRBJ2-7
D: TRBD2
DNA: TGTGCCAGCAGCCCTAAAGTACTAGCGGGAGGCGAGCAGTACTTC
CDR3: CASSPKVLAGGEQYF

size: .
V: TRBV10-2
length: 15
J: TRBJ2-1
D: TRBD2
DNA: TGCGCCAGCAGTATAACTAGCGGGAGCTACAATGAGCAGTTCTTC
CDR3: CASSITSGSYNEQFF

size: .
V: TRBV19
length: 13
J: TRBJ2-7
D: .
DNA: TGTGCCAGTAGAAGTGACGTCTTTTACGAGCAGTACTTC
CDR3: CASRSDVFYEQYF

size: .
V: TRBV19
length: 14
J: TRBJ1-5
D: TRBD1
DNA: TGTGCCAGTAGTCGGGACAGGGGGCGTCAGCCCCAGCATTTT
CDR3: CASSRDRGRQPQHF

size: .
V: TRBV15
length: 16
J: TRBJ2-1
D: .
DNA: TGTGCCACCAGCAGAGATCACCCGATCGTGGCGGGTGAGCAGTTCTTC
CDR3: CATSRDHPIVAGEQFF

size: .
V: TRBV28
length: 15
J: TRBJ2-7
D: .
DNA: TGTGCCAGCAGTTCCAGACTGAGACTTACCTACGAGCAGTACTTC
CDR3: CASSSRLRLTYEQYF

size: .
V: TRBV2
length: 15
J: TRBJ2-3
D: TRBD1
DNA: TGTGCCAGCAATGAGAGGGACAGAGGCACAGATACGCAGTATTTT
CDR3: CASNERDRGTDTQYF

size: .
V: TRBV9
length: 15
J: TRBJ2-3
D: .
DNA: TGTGCCAGCAGCTCCCCCTTCGAAGGTCCCGATACGCAGTATTTT
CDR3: CASSSPFEGPDTQYF

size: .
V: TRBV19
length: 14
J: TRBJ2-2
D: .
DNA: TGTGCCAGTAGTTTACTGTCCGGCGGGGGGGAGCTGTTTTTT
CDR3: CASSLLSGGGELFF

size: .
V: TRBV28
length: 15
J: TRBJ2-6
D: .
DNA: TGTGCCAGCAGTTTAGACAGCCCTGGGGCCAACGTCCTGACTTTC
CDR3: CASSLDSPGANVLTF

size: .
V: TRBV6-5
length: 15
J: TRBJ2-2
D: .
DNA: TGTGCCAGTATCCTATCCTGGGGATACACCGGGGAGCTGTTTTTT
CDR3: CASILSWGYTGELFF

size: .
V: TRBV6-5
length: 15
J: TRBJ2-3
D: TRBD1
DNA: TGTGCCAGCAGACAAGGGGGCGCACCCTCAGATACGCAGTATTTT
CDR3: CASRQGGAPSDTQYF

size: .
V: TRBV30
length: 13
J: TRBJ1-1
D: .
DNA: TGTTGGGGGCATCGGCCGGGAGAGGTTGAAGCTTTCTTT
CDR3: CWGHRPGEVEAFF

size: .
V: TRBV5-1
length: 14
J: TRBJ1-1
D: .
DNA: TGCGCCAGCAGCTTGGACAGGAGTAACACTGAAGCTTTCTTT
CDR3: CASSLDRSNTEAFF

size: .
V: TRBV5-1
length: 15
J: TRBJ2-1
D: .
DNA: TGCGCCAGCAGCTTGGTCGGGAGCACCTACAATGAGCAGTTCTTC
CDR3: CASSLVGSTYNEQFF

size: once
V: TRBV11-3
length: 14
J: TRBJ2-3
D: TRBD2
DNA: TGTGCCAGCAGCCCCGGACTAGCGGTAGATACGCAGTATTTT
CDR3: CASSPGLAVDTQYF

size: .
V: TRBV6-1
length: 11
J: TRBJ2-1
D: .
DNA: TGTGCCAGCAGCCATACCCTCTATGAGTTCTTC
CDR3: CASSHTLYEFF

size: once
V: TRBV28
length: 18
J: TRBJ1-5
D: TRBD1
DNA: TGTGCCAGCAGTTTCCCCGGCAGCAGGGGGCAGGGCAATCAGCCCCAGCATTTT
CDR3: CASSFPGSRGQGNQPQHF

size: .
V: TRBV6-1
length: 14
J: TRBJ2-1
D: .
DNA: TGTGCCAGCCAGGGACTTATCCCCTACAATGAGCAGTTCTTC
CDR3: CASQGLIPYNEQFF

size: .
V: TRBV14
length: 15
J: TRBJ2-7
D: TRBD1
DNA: TGTGCCAGCAGCCATTACCGGGACAGGGCCTACGAGCAGTACTTC
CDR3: CASSHYRDRAYEQYF

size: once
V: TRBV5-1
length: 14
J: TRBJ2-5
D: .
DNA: TGCGCCAGCAGCTTGGGCCTACGGCAAGAGACCCAGTACTTC
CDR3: CASSLGLRQETQYF

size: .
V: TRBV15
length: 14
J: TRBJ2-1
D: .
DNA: TGTGCCACCAGCCCCCGACGGGACTACAATGAGCAGTTCTTC
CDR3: CATSPRRDYNEQFF

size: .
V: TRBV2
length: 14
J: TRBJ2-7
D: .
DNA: TGTGCCAGCAGTGAAACGCAGATCCACTACGAGCAGTACTTC
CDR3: CASSETQIHYEQYF

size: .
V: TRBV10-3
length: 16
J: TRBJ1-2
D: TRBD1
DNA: TGTGCCATCAGTGAGTTCGGGACAGGGATCCACTATGGCTACACCTTC
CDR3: CAISEFGTGIHYGYTF